Shown below are 20 T cell receptor beta chains from a single sample sequenced in a study of control samples from healthy donors and cancer patients. Profiling relied on immunoSEQ multiplex PCR, and the TCRdb table lists in-frame clones only, not all of them. Its listing shows roughly 190,000 clones. The sequencing input was blood. These receptors were collected from a woman in her 30s in good health.

DNA of the CDR3: TGCAGCGTACCTCCCGACACCTCAACTAATGAAAAACTGTTTTTT. Translation gives CSVPPDTSTNEKLFF. V gene TRBV29-1 combines with J gene TRBJ1-4; D gene unclear. Germline V gene lookup returns CDR1 SQVTM and CDR2 ANQGSEA. This CDR3 has 15 amino acids. The V and J ends lost 6 bases and 0 bases respectively, with 14 bases between them.

The CDR3 region is CATSDLVNTGELFF. The CDR3 DNA follows: TGTGCCACCAGTGATTTGGTTAATACCGGGGAGCTGTTTTTT. The rearrangement uses TRBV24-1 and TRBJ2-2; D call uncertain. With 0 bases removed from V and 5 bases from J, the gap between germline ends came to 6 bases. Germline V lookup: CDR1 KGHDR, CDR2 SFDVKD. This CDR3 comprises 14 residues.

V is TRBV11-2 and J is TRBJ1-1; tentatively, D is TRBD1 (5 bases). The CDR3 length is 13 residues. V dropped 3 bases and J dropped 1 base, with 6 bases sitting between them. Germline V CDR1 and CDR2: SGHAT, FQNNGV. This CDR3 is CASSFGGNTEAFF. The CDR3 DNA follows: TGTGCCAGCAGCTTTGGGGGGAACACTGAAGCTTTCTTT.

CDR3 sequence: CASSLFETRVMAKNIQYF. CDR3 DNA: TGCGCCAGCAGCTTGTTTGAAACAAGAGTTATGGCCAAAAACATTCAGTACTTC. V gene TRBV5-1 combines with J gene TRBJ2-4; D unclear. V was cut by 1 base and J by 1 base, with 18 bases left in between. Germline lookup yields CDR1 SGHRS and CDR2 YFSETQ. The CDR3 loop spans 18 amino acids.

The DNA for the CDR3 is TGTGCCACCAGCAGAGGTTGGGAGTATGGCTACACCTTC. This translates into CATSRGWEYGYTF. The chain carries TRBV15 and TRBJ1-2; D is unclear. Germline CDR1 is LNHNV and CDR2 is YYDKDF (reference sequence). V shed 1 base and J shed 5 bases, with 8 bases lying between them. This CDR3 has 13 amino acids. The full variable domain, with the rest looked up from reference TRBV15 and TRBJ1-2, is DAMVIQNPRYQVTQFGKPVTLSCSQTLNHNVMYWYQQKSSQAPKLLFHYYDKDFNNEADTPDNFQSRRPNTSFCFLDIRSPGLGDTAMYLCATSRGWEYGYTFGSGTRLTVV.

The J gene is TRBJ1-2, the V gene TRBV6-2 or TRBV6-3; 7 bases are a match to TRBD1. The ends lost 4 bases at V and 4 bases at J; junction bases unmatched: 9. The germline gives CDR1 MNHEY, CDR2 SVGEGT. The CDR3 contains 15 residues. CDR3 sequence (DNA): TGTGCCAGCAGTTCCATCGGACAGGAACTCTATGGCTACACCTTC. This translates into CASSSIGQELYGYTF.

The V call is TRBV4-1, the J call TRBJ1-2, with 7 bases that match TRBD1. With 1 base clipped from V and 6 bases from J, the junction kept 8 bases outside the gene matches. CDR3 length: 15 amino acids. Per the germline V gene, CDR1 is MGHRA and CDR2 is YSYEKL. The CDR3 region has the DNA TGCGCCAGCAGCCAAGGTCCCCAGGGGGGTGATGGCTACACCTTC. Residues: CASSQGPQGGDGYTF.

The chain employs TRBV24-1 and TRBJ2-5; maybe TRBD1 (5 bases). The CDR3 contains 13 residues. Trimming cost V 7 bases and J 0 bases, with 8 bases left between them. The germline CDR1 and CDR2 sequences are KGHDR and SFDVKD. CDR3 residues: CATSTGHQETQYF. The CDR3 DNA reads as TGTGCCACCAGCACAGGACACCAAGAGACCCAGTACTTC.

J is TRBJ1-2 and V is TRBV7-8; D ambiguous. The germline V gene has CDR1 SGHVS and CDR2 FQNEAQ. V dropped 1 base and J dropped 5 bases, with 11 bases sitting between them. CDR3 size: 14 residues. CDR3 nucleotides: TGTGCCAGCAGCTTAGTTCGCCAAACATATGGCTACACCTTC. It yields the protein CASSLVRQTYGYTF. The full variable domain, in which reference TRBV7-8 and TRBJ1-2 provide the parts outside the CDR3, is GAGVSQSPRYKVAKRGQDVALRCDPISGHVSLFWYQQALGQGPEFLTYFQNEAQLDKSGLPSDRFFAERPEGSVSTLKIQRTQQEDSAVYLCASSLVRQTYGYTFGSGTRLTVV.

This chain links TRBV14 with TRBJ2-7; D unresolved. Germline V gene data show CDR1 as SGHDN and CDR2 as FVKESK. This CDR3 is 14 amino acids long. Trimming removed 0 bases at V and 0 bases at J, with 6 bases between. Here the CDR3 DNA reads TGTGCCAGCAGCCAAGATTACGGCTCCTACGAGCAGTACTTC. Amino acids: CASSQDYGSYEQYF.

V is TRBV5-1 and J is TRBJ1-1, with TRBD1 matching over 7 bases. Trimming at V came to 3 bases and at J to 1 base, leaving 6 bases not matched to a gene. The CDR3 sequence is 15 residues long. Germline CDR1 SGHRS, CDR2 YFSETQ. The CDR3: CASSSMGTANTEAFF. As DNA, the CDR3 is TGCGCCAGCAGCTCAATGGGGACAGCGAACACTGAAGCTTTCTTT.

This chain connects TRBV5-1 to TRBJ2-7, with a tentative D call TRBD1 (6 bases). This CDR3 has 16 residues. Germline V gene data show CDR1 as SGHRS and CDR2 as YFSETQ. V shed 0 bases and J shed 5 bases, with 18 bases lying between them. Here the CDR3 DNA reads TGCGCCAGCAGCTTGGTAGGGGGAAGTGCAATGGACGAGCAGTACTTC. Its protein product is CASSLVGGSAMDEQYF.

The chain carries TRBV19 and TRBJ1-5, with 7 bases aligning to TRBD1. The CDR3 has 14 residues. CDR1 is LNHDA and CDR2 is SQIVND in the germline V gene (reference sequence). V lost 4 bases, J lost 2 bases, and 2 bases stayed unmatched. The CDR3 coding sequence is TGTGCCAGTAGTACCACAGGGGGCAATCAGCCCCAGCATTTT. It is translated as CASSTTGGNQPQHF.

The rearrangement joins TRBV7-8 to TRBJ1-2, with no clear D. CDR3 size: 13 residues. Looked up from germline, CDR1 is SGHVS and CDR2 is FQNEAQ. V was cut by 2 bases and J by 6 bases, with 10 bases left in between. This CDR3 reads CASSLRLSDGYTF. DNA of the CDR3: TGTGCCAGCAGCTTAAGGCTCTCTGATGGCTACACCTTC.

V gene TRBV18 combines with J gene TRBJ2-7; TRBD1 aligns across 10 bases. The germline V gene has CDR1 KGHSH and CDR2 LQKENI. The CDR3 is made up of 15 amino acids. After removal of 3 bases from V and 5 bases from J, the junction contained 7 bases not matched to a gene. This CDR3 is CASSPAGQGIHEQYF. The CDR3 DNA sequence: TGTGCCAGCTCACCCGCGGGACAGGGGATCCACGAGCAGTACTTC.

CDR3 nucleotide sequence: TGTGCCAGCAGTGTGGGAATTTCACCCCTCCACTTT. This encodes CASSVGISPLHF. The genes are TRBV12-3 or TRBV12-4 and TRBJ1-6; the D is unclear. The CDR3 contains 12 residues. Trimming shortened V by 5 bases and J by 9 bases, and 8 bases separated the two germline ends.

The chain is built from TRBV6-4 and TRBJ1-2; D is unclear. The CDR3 is made up of 12 amino acids. Germline V CDR1 and CDR2: MRHNA, SNTAGT. The V gene lost 0 bases and the J gene lost 10 bases, with 9 bases spanning the gap. CDR3 sequence reads: CASSDSSLVYTF. The CDR3 DNA reads as TGTGCCAGCAGTGACTCGAGTCTAGTCTACACCTTC.

The chain has TRBV5-1 and TRBJ1-1, with D unclear. V dropped 6 bases and J dropped 10 bases, with 13 bases sitting between them. Germline CDR1 SGHRS, CDR2 YFSETQ. The CDR3 has 11 residues. The CDR3 spells CASKDRAGAFF. CDR3 nucleotides: TGCGCCAGCAAGGACCGCGCCGGAGCTTTCTTT.

The chain employs TRBV7-2 and TRBJ1-2; D remains unclear. Germline loops: CDR1 SGHTA, CDR2 FQGNSA. The CDR3 spans 14 residues. The V end lost 5 bases, the J end lost 3 bases, and 13 bases lay between the germline ends. In DNA form, the CDR3 reads TGTGCCAGCAGCCCAGATAAGGGTTACTATGGCTACACCTTC. It yields the protein CASSPDKGYYGYTF.

As DNA, the CDR3 is TGTGCCAGCGCCAAAGGCCCTGCGACAGTTGTCACCGGGGAGCTGTTTTTT. Translating it yields CASAKGPATVVTGELFF. The chain is built from TRBV7-9 and TRBJ2-2; a weak D match, TRBD1 (5 bases). V dropped 8 bases and J dropped 4 bases, with 23 bases sitting between them. The CDR3 has 17 residues. The V gene's germline CDR1 is SEHNR and CDR2 FQNEAQ (reference sequence).